The source of this TCR beta chain is a study of T-cell memory formation after mild COVID-19. One entry per CDR3 protein results from TCRdb running MiXCR on the 5' RACE reads. The sample has fewer than 650,000 distinct CDR3 sequences, roughly a fifth seen once. The CDR3 has 15 residues. V lost 4 bases, J lost 0 bases, and 12 bases lay in between. Per the germline V gene, CDR1 is MNHNS and CDR2 is SASEGT. In its sample, this clonotype was seen a few times. Its antigen is unknown. Broader study findings: Detection of some responders pre-infection suggested pre-existing cross-reactive memory T cells participated. Whereas later expanders leaned CD4+, clones contracting day 15 to 85 showed a balanced CD4/CD8 makeup.

The material sequenced was PBMCs or a T cell subset sorted from them (not recorded which). This rearrangement joins TRBV6-1 to TRBJ1-1; maybe TRBD1 (5 bases). This sequence originates from an adult woman who had mild COVID-19 (a few samples of this study predate the infection). Cell type and time point are not known. This CDR3 reads CASSGRWTLNTEAFF. The DNA for the CDR3 is TGTGCCAGCAGTGGACGCTGGACATTGAACACTGAAGCTTTCTTT.